The clone carrying this TCR beta chain was detected many times. Its antigen remains unknown. This record belongs to a study of T cells in Graves' hyperthyroidism and ophthalmopathy. Across the study: Once the initial diagnosis was made, peripheral blood was obtained before any treatment.

Study findings and constraints: Also found in blood were most expanded thyroid clonotypes above 0.001.

V lost 8 bases and J lost 4, with 10 bases in between. CDR3 length equals 12 residues. Using RNA transcripts as the source, TCR beta CDR3 regions were amplified. TCR CDR3 underwent first-round RT-PCR with the HTBI primer set. TCRdb itself ran the multiplex PCR reads through MiXCR, one entry per CDR3 protein. The sample contains about 210,000 distinct CDR3 sequences, roughly 17% of which appear only once. Clinical symptoms, serum thyroxine and TRAb, thyroid ultrasound and orbital computed tomography together formed the diagnostic basis. PBMCs came from more than 9.5 ml fresh peripheral blood. This sequence was found in a man aged 50 or older with Graves' hyperthyroidism. The V and J genes are TRBV12-3 or TRBV12-4 and TRBJ2-3; no clear D gene. The sequenced sample consisted of blood. The CDR3 sequence: CASGLISDTQYF. Written as DNA, the CDR3 is TGTGCCAGCGGGCTAATTTCAGATACGCAGTATTTT.